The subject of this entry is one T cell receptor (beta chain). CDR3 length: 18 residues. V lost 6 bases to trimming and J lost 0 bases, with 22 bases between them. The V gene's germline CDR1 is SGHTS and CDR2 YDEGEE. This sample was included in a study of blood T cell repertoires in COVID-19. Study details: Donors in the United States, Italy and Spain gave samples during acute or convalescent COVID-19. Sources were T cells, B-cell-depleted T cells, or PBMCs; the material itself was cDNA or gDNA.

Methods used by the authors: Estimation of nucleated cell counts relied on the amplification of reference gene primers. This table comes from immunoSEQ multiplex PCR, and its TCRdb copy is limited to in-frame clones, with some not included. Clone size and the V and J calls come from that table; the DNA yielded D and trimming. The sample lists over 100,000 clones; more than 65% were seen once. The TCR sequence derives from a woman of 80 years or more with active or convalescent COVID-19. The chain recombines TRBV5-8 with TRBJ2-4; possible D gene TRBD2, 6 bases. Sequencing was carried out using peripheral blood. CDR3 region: CASNHGGTDRTAKNIQYF. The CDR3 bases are TGTGCCAGCAACCACGGCGGGACCGACCGTACAGCCAAAAACATTCAGTACTTC.